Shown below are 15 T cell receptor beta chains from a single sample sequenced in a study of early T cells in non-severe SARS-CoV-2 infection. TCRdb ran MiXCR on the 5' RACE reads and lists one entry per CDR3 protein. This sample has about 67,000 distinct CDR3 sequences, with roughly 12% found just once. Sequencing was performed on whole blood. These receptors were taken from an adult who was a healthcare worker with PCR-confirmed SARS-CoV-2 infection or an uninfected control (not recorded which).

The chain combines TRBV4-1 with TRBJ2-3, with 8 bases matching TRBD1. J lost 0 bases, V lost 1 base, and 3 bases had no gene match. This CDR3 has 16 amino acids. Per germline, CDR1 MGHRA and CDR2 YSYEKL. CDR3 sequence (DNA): TGCGCCAGCAGCCAAGGGACAGGGTCTAGCACAGATACGCAGTATTTT. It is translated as CASSQGTGSSTDTQYF.

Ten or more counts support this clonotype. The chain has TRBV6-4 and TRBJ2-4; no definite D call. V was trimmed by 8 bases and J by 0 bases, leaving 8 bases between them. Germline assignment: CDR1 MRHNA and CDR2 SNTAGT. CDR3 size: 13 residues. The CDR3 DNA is TGTGCCAGCCGACTTTTAGCCAAAAACATTCAGTACTTC. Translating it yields CASRLLAKNIQYF.

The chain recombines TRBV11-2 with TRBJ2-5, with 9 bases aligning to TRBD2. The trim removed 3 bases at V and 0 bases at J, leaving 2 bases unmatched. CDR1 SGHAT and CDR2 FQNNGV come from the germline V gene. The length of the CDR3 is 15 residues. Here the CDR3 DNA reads TGTGCCAGCAGCTTGACTAGCGGTAACCAAGAGACCCAGTACTTC. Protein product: CASSLTSGNQETQYF.

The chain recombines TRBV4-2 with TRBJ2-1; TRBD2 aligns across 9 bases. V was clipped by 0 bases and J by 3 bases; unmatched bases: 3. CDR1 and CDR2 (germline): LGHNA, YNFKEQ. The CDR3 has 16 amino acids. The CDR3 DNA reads TGTGCCAGCAGCCAAGAAAGACTAGCGGTCTACAATGAGCAGTTCTTC. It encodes CASSQERLAVYNEQFF.

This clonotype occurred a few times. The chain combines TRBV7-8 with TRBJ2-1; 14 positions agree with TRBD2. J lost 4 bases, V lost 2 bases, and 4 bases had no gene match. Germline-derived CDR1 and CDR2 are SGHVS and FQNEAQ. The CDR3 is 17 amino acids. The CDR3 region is CASSLMGLAGAYNEQFF. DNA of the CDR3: TGTGCCAGCAGCTTAATGGGACTAGCGGGAGCTTACAATGAGCAGTTCTTC.

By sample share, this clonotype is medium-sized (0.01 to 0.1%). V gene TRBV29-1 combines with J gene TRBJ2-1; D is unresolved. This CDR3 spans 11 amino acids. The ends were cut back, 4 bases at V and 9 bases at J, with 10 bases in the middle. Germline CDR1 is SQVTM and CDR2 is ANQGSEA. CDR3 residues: CSVARSGEQFF. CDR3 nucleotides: TGCAGCGTTGCGCGGTCCGGTGAGCAGTTCTTC.

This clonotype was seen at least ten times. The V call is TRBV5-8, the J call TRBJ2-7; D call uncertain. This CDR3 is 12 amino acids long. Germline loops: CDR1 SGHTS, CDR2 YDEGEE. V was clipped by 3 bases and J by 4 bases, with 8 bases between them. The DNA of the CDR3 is TGTGCCAGCAGCTCCACAATGTACGAGCAGTACTTC. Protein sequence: CASSSTMYEQYF.

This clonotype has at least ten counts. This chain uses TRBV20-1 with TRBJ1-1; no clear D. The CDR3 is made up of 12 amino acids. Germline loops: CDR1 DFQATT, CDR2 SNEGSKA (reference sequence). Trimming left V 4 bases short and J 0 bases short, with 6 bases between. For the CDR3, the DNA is TGCAGTGCTAAACGGGTGAACACTGAAGCTTTCTTT. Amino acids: CSAKRVNTEAFF.

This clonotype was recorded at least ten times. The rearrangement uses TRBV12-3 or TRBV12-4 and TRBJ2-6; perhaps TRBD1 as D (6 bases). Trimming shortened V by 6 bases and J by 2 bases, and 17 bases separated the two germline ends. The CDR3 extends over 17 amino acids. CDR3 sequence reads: CASSRRTVLTGANVLTF. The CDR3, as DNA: TGTGCCAGCAGCCGAAGGACAGTTCTAACTGGGGCCAACGTCCTGACTTTC.

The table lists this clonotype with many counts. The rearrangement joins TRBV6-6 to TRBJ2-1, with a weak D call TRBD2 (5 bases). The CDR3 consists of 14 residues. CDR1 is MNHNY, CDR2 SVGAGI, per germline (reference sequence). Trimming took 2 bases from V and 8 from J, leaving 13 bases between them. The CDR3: CASSYGGGLDEQFF. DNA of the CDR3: TGTGCCAGCAGTTACGGCGGAGGTTTGGATGAGCAGTTCTTC.

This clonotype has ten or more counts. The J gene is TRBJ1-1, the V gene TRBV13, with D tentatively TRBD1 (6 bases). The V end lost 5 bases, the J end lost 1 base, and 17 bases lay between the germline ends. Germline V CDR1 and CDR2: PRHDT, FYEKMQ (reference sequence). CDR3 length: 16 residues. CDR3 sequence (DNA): TGTGCCAGCAGCCACTGGGTGGGGGCGGCGAACACTGAAGCTTTCTTT. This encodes CASSHWVGAANTEAFF.

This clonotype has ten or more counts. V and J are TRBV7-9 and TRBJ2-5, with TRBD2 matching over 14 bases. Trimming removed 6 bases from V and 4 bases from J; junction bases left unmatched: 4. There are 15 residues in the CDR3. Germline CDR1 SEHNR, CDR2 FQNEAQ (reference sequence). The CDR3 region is CASSQGLAGAETQYF. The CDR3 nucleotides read TGTGCCAGCAGTCAGGGACTAGCGGGAGCAGAGACCCAGTACTTC.

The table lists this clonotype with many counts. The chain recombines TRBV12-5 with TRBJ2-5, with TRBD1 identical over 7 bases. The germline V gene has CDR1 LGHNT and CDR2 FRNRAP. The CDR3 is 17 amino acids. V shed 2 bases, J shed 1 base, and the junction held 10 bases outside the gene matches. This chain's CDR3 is CASGLTLWTGPQETQYF. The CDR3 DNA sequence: TGTGCTAGTGGTTTGACCCTCTGGACAGGCCCCCAAGAGACCCAGTACTTC.

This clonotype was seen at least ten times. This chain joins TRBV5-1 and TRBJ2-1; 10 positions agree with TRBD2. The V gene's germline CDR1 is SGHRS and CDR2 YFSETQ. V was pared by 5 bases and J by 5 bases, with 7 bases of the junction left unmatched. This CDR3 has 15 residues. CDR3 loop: CASRLLAGRHNEQFF. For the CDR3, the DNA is TGCGCCAGCAGGCTACTAGCGGGACGCCACAATGAGCAGTTCTTC. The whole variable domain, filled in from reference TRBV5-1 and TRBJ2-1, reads KAGVTQTPRYLIKTRGQQVTLSCSPISGHRSVSWYQQTPGQGLQFLFEYFSETQRNKGNFPGRFSGRQFSNSRSEMNVSTLELGDSALYLCASRLLAGRHNEQFFGPGTRLTVL.

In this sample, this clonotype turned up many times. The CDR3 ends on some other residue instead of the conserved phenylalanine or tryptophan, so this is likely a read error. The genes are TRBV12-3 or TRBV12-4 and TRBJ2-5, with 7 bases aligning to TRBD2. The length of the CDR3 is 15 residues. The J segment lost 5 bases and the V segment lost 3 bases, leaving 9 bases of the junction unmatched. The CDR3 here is CASSFWREPLETQYL. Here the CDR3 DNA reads TGTGCCAGCAGTTTCTGGCGGGAGCCTCTGGAGACCCAGTACTTG.